This is a list of T cell receptor beta chains from one sample in a study of T-cell reconstitution after alpha-beta-depleted transplantation in children. TCRdb re-called the PCR reads through MiXCR, storing one row per CDR3 protein. The table lists about a million distinct CDR3 sequences, about 26% of them singletons, with about 28% in the top ten. The specimen was PBMCs, mostly from graft donor cells, collected 360 days after TCRalphabeta/CD19-depleted stem cell transplant. The receptors come from a boy in the first two years of life who had a stem cell transplant for SCID, so the T cells may come from the graft donor. Each CDR3 is given with its conserved first and last residue. Each record gives: D gene, clone size, J gene, V gene, CDR3 protein, CDR3 DNA. The D gene is left open where the match is weak. Rows give clone size only sometimes, using once, few, many, or a class for an expanded clone.

>TRBD1|few|TRBJ2-3|TRBV20-1
CSASGTAESTDTQYF
TGCAGTGCTTCCGGGACAGCCGAGAGCACAGATACGCAGTATTTT
>-|few|TRBJ1-1|TRBV4-3
CASSQDWGSAFF
TGCGCCAGCAGCCAAGATTGGGGGTCGGCTTTCTTT
>-|-|TRBJ1-2|TRBV6-6
CASSYPDPFSF
TGTGCCAGCAGTTACCCAGACCCTTTCTCCTTC
>TRBD2|-|TRBJ2-3|TRBV7-2
CASSPDPHLAGDTQYF
TGTGCCAGCAGCCCAGATCCCCATCTAGCGGGAGATACGCAGTATTTT
>-|-|TRBJ2-1|TRBV7-6
CASSSQSGTSYNEQFF
TGTGCCAGCAGCTCCCAAAGTGGGACTTCCTACAATGAGCAGTTCTTC
>-|-|TRBJ2-7|TRBV6-1
CASMQGRYSVQYF
TGTGCCAGCATGCAGGGGAGGTATTCGGTCCAATACTTC
>-|few|TRBJ2-7|TRBV12-3/TRBV12-4
CASSSEFQGMEIYEQYF
TGTGCCAGCAGTTCGGAGTTTCAGGGAATGGAAATCTACGAGCAGTACTTC
>TRBD1|few|TRBJ1-2|TRBV5-6
CASSLGQGFLGDTF
TGTGCCAGCAGCTTGGGACAGGGCTTCCTAGGGGACACCTTC
>-|-|TRBJ2-7|TRBV12-3/TRBV12-4
CASSPNSAYEQYF
TGTGCCAGCAGTCCCAATTCAGCCTACGAGCAGTACTTC
>-|-|TRBJ2-1|TRBV6-5
CASSYKEWGYEQFF
TGTGCCAGCAGCTACAAAGAGTGGGGGTATGAGCAGTTCTTC
>-|-|TRBJ1-2|TRBV4-3
CASSQDLPGLGYGYTF
TGCGCCAGCAGCCAAGATCTGCCGGGGCTGGGCTATGGCTACACCTTC
>TRBD1|-|TRBJ2-7|TRBV2
CASRWTTGGHEQYF
TGTGCCAGCAGATGGACGACAGGGGGTCACGAGCAGTACTTC
>-|-|TRBJ1-2|TRBV11-2
CASSPLLGSVAGYTF
TGTGCCAGCAGCCCACTTTTGGGATCCGTCGCTGGCTACACCTTC
>-|many|TRBJ2-1|TRBV7-8
CASSFRGRSEQFF
TGTGCCAGCAGCTTTCGCGGTCGGTCTGAGCAGTTCTTC
>TRBD2|many|TRBJ2-3|TRBV4-3
CASSQDLAGGPDTQYF
TGCGCCAGCAGCCAAGATCTAGCGGGGGGGCCAGATACGCAGTATTTT
>-|few|TRBJ1-1|TRBV7-8
CASSPVGDWAEAFF
TGTGCCAGCAGCCCGGTCGGGGATTGGGCTGAAGCTTTCTTT
>-|-|TRBJ1-1|TRBV28
CASSPRSGRRAFF
TGTGCCAGCAGTCCTCGTTCGGGGCGCAGGGCTTTCTTT
>TRBD1|-|TRBJ2-1|TRBV5-5
CASSLGLLPGQVVNEQFF
TGTGCCAGCAGCTTGGGCCTACTTCCGGGACAGGTCGTCAATGAGCAGTTCTTC
>TRBD1|-|TRBJ2-7|TRBV25-1
CASREPGGAYEQYF
TGTGCCAGCAGGGAACCAGGGGGCGCCTACGAGCAGTACTTC
>-|few|TRBJ2-7|TRBV5-1
CASSLDEWSYEQYF
TGCGCCAGCAGCTTGGATGAATGGTCCTACGAGCAGTACTTC
>-|few|TRBJ2-5|TRBV5-1
CASSLRTGKKETQYF
TGCGCCAGCAGCTTGCGTACAGGGAAAAAAGAGACCCAGTACTTC
>-|few|TRBJ2-2|TRBV20-1
CSARARGPNTGELFF
TGCAGTGCTAGAGCGAGGGGCCCGAACACCGGGGAGCTGTTTTTT
>TRBD1|-|TRBJ1-4|TRBV12-3/TRBV12-4
CASSSDYPGQGAEKLFF
TGTGCCAGCAGTTCCGACTATCCCGGACAGGGGGCCGAAAAACTGTTTTTT
>-|-|TRBJ2-5|TRBV28
CASSSPGRQGAWETQYF
TGTGCCAGCAGTTCCCCCGGGAGGCAGGGGGCCTGGGAGACCCAGTACTTC
>TRBD1|few|TRBJ2-3|TRBV5-1
CASSHRDRVDTQYF
TGCGCCAGCAGCCACCGGGACAGGGTCGATACGCAGTATTTT
>-|-|TRBJ1-1|TRBV5-1
CASTTDPGTEAFF
TGCGCCAGCACTACGGACCCGGGCACTGAAGCTTTCTTT